This TCR beta chain was captured in a study of blood T cell repertoires in COVID-19. Across the whole study: The United States, Italy and Spain were the sources of the acute and convalescent COVID-19 samples. T cells, B-cell-depleted T cells, or PBMCs provided the cDNA or gDNA that served as material.

Original processing notes: The assay estimated nucleated cells by amplifying reference gene primers. Libraries were prepared by immunoSEQ multiplex PCR; TCRdb keeps only in-frame clonotypes and omits some of them. V and J calls and clone size are those listed in that table; D and trimming were worked out from the DNA. The sample has hundreds of thousands of clones, around 87% seen once. Germline V lookup: CDR1 SGHDN, CDR2 FVKESK. The CDR3 runs to 12 residues. V was clipped by 1 base and J by 6 bases, with 7 bases between them. Ages ranged from roughly 18 to 100 years, with residence in 24 US areas. This clonotype was sampled from a woman between 35 and 50 years old with acute COVID-19. Material: PBMCs or T cells enriched from blood (not recorded which). The chain has TRBV14 and TRBJ2-7; no reliable D call. The CDR3 loop reads CASSQVPIEQYF. For the CDR3, the DNA is TGTGCCAGCAGCCAAGTCCCCATCGAGCAGTACTTC.